The present TCR beta chain was sequenced within a study of cytomegalovirus exposure and HLA in healthy donors. Vbeta (60) and Jbeta (13) primers were used in the PCR. Method: immunoSEQ multiplex PCR; TCRdb's copy keeps in-frame clones and lacks some. In the table there are 110,000 or so clones, approximately 12% of which are singletons. The trim removed 0 bases at V and 12 bases at J, leaving 9 bases unmatched. CDR3 length: 15 residues. CDR1 is LGHNA, CDR2 YNFKEQ, per germline. A word on this clone: What it binds is unknown.

General observations from the study: In a later analysis, DRB1 alleles had the most associated TCRs; HLA-C alleles the fewest. Donor immune exposure was known only as CMV serostatus. Segments of the TCR beta V type were, in most cases, productive about 87% or about 30% of the time in an earlier analysis. Certain indistinguishable V segments, among them TRBV6-2 and TRBV6-3, were excluded.

The sequencing input was PBMCs. The TCR originated in a man aged 35-49 years in good health and CMV-seropositive. The J gene is TRBJ2-7, the V gene TRBV4-2; 12 nucleotides line up with TRBD2. CDR3 coding DNA: TGTGCCAGCAGCCAAGATATAGGACTAGCGGGATCTGGGTACTTC. This sequence encodes CASSQDIGLAGSGYF.